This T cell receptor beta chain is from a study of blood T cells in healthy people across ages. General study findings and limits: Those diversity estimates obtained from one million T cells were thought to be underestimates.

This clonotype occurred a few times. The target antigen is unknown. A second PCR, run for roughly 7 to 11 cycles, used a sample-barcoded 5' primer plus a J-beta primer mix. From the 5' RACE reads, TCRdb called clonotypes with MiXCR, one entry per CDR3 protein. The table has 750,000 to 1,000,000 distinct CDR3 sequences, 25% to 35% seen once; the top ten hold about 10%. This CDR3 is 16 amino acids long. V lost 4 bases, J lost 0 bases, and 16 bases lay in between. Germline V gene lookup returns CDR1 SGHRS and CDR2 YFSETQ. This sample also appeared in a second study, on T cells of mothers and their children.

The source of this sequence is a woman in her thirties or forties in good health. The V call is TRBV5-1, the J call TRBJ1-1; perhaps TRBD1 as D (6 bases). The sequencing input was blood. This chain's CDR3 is CASSPETDRLNTEAFF. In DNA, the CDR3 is TGCGCCAGCAGCCCAGAAACGGACAGACTGAACACTGAAGCTTTCTTT.